This T cell receptor (beta chain) came from a study of cytomegalovirus exposure and HLA in healthy donors. The study's findings and limits: There were 150 to 200 TCR beta chains listed as cytomegalovirus-associated.

A few counts support this clone. The antigen is unknown. Participants comprised healthy donors of bone marrow. The study ran its PCR with 60 Vbeta and 13 Jbeta primers. The assay was immunoSEQ multiplex PCR, and TCRdb's table has in-frame clones only and misses some. The repertoire includes more than 150,000 clones, over 75% of them detected once, and 6.3% sits in the top ten. The sequence came from a middle-aged man in good health and CMV-seropositive. The sample taken for sequencing was PBMCs.

As DNA, the CDR3 is TGTGCCAGCAGCGTGGCCCAGTTCTCCGTGGGAGGGACCGGGGAGCTGTTTTTT. Translated: CASSVAQFSVGGTGELFF. The chain combines TRBV5-4 with TRBJ2-2; 7 nucleotides agree with TRBD2. The J segment lost 5 bases and the V segment lost 4 bases, leaving 17 bases of the junction unmatched. In germline, CDR1 is SGHNT, CDR2 YYREEE (reference sequence). The CDR3 covers 18 residues.